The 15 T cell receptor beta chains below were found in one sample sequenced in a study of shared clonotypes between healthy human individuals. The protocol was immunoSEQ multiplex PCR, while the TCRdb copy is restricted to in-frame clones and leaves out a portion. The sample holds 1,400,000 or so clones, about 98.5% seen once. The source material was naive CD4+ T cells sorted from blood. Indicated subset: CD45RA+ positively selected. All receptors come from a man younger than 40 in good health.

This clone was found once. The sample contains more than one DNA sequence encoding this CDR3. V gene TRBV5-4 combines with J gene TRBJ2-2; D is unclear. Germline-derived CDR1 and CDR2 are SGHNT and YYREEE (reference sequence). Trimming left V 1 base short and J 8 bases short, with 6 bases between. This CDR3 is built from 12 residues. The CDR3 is CASSLWGGELFF. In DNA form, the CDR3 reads TGTGCCAGCAGCTTGTGGGGAGGGGAGCTGTTTTTT.

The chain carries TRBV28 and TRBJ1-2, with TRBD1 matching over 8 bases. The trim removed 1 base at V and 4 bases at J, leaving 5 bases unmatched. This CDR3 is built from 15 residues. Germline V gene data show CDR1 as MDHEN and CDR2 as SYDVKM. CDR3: CASSLSGGVLYGYTF. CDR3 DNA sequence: TGTGCCAGCAGTTTATCAGGGGGCGTCCTCTATGGCTACACCTTC.

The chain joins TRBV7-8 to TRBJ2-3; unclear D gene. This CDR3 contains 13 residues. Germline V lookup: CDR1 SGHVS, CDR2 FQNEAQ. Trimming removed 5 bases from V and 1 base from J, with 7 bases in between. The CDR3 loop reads CASSARGTDTQYF. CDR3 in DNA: TGTGCCAGCAGCGCCCGGGGCACAGATACGCAGTATTTT.

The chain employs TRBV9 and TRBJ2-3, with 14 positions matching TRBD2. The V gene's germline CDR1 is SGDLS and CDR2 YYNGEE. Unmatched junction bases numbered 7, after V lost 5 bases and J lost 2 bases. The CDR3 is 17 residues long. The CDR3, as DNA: TGTGCCAGCAGTTCCGGACTAGCGGGAGGCTACACAGATACGCAGTATTTT. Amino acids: CASSSGLAGGYTDTQYF. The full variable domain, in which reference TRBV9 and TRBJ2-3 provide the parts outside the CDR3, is DSGVTQTPKHLITATGQRVTLRCSPRSGDLSVYWYQQSLDQGLQFLIQYYNGEERAKGNILERFSAQQFPDLHSELNLSSLELGDSALYFCASSSGLAGGYTDTQYFGPGTRLTVL.

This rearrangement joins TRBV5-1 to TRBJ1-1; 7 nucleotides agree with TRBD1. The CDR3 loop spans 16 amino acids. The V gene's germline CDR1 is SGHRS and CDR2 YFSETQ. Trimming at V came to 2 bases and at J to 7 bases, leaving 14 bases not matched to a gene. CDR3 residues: CASSLQGNWLSGEAFF. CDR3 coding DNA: TGCGCCAGCAGCTTACAGGGGAATTGGCTCTCGGGTGAAGCTTTCTTT.

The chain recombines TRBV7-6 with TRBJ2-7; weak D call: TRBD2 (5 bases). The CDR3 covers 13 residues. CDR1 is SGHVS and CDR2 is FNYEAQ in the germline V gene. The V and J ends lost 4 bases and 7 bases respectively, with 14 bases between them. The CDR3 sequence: CASSSKGPGEQYF. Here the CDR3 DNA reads TGTGCCAGCAGCTCCAAAGGTCCGGGGGAGCAGTACTTC.

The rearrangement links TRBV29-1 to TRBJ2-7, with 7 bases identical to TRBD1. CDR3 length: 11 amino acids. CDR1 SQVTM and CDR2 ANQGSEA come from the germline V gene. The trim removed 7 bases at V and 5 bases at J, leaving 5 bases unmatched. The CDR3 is CSGRQGDEQYF. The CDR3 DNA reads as TGCAGCGGGCGACAGGGCGACGAGCAGTACTTC.

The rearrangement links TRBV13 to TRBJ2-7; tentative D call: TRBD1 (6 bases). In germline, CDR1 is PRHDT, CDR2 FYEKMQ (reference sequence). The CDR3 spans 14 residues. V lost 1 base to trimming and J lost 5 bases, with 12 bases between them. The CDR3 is CASSLVIGGHEQYF. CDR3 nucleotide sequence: TGTGCCAGCAGCTTAGTGATTGGGGGCCACGAGCAGTACTTC.

CDR3 in amino acids: CASSLGSGRGSYNEQFF. The CDR3 coding sequence is TGTGCCAGCAGTTTGGGCAGCGGGAGGGGTTCCTACAATGAGCAGTTCTTC. The gene calls are TRBV28 and TRBJ2-1, with 10 bases matching TRBD2. V was pared by 3 bases and J by 1 base, with 6 bases of the junction left unmatched. The CDR3 covers 17 residues. The germline gives CDR1 MDHEN, CDR2 SYDVKM.

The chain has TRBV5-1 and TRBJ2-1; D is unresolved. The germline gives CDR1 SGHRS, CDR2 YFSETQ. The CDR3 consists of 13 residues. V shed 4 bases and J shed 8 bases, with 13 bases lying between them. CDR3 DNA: TGCGCCAGCAGCACAGCCATTCTAGATGAGCAGTTCTTC. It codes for CASSTAILDEQFF. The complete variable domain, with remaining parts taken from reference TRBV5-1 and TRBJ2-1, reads KAGVTQTPRYLIKTRGQQVTLSCSPISGHRSVSWYQQTPGQGLQFLFEYFSETQRNKGNFPGRFSGRQFSNSRSEMNVSTLELGDSALYLCASSTAILDEQFFGPGTRLTVL.

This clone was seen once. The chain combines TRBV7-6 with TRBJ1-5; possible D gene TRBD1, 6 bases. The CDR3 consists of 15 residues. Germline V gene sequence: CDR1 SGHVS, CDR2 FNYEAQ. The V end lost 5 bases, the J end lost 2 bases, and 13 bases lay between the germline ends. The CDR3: CASSGGGRGNQPQHF. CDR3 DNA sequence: TGTGCCAGCAGCGGGGGCGGGAGGGGCAATCAGCCCCAGCATTTT.

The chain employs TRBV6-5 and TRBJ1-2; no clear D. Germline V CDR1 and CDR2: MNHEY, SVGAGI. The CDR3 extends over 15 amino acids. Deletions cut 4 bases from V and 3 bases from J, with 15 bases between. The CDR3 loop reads CASSSVPGTHYGYTF. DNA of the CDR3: TGTGCCAGCAGTTCTGTTCCCGGAACCCACTATGGCTACACCTTC.

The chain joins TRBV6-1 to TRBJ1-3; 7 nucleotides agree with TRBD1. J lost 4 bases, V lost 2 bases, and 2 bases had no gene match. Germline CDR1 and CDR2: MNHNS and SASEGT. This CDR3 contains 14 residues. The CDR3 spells CASSEPDRGNTIYF. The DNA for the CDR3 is TGTGCCAGCAGTGAACCGGACAGGGGAAACACCATATATTTT.

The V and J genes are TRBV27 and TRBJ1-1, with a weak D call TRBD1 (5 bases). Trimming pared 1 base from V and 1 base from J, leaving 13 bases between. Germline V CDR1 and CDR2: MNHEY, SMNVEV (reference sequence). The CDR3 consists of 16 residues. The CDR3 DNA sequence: TGTGCCAGCAGTTTATATGGGGGAATGGGGAACACTGAAGCTTTCTTT. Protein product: CASSLYGGMGNTEAFF.

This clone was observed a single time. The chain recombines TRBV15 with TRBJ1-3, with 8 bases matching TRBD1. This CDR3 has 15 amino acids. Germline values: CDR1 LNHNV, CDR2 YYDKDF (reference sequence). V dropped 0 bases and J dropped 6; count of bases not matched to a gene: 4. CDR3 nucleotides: TGTGCCACCAGCAGAGACAGACAGGGGATAAACACCATATATTTT. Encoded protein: CATSRDRQGINTIYF.